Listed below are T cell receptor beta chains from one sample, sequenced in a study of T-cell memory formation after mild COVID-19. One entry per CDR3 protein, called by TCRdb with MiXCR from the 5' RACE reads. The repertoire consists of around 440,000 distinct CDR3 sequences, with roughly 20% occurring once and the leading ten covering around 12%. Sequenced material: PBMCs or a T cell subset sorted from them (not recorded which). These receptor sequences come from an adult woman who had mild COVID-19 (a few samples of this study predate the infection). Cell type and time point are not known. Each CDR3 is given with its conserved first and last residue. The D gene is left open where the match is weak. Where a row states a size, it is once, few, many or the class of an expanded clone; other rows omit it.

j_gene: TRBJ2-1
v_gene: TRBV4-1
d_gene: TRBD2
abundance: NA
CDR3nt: TGCGCCAGCAGCCCCCAGGGTAGCGGGGGTGACTACAATGAGCAGTTCTTC
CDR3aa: CASSPQGSGGDYNEQFF

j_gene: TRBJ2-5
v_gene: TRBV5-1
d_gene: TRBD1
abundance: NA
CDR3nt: TGCGCCAGCAGCATGGACCGGGACAGGGTCTTATCGGGAAAGAGTACCCAGTACTTC
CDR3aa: CASSMDRDRVLSGKSTQYF

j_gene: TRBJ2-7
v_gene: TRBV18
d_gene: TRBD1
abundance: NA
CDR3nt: TGTGCCAGCTCAACTCCGGGACAGGGCCACTACGAGCAGTACTTC
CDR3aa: CASSTPGQGHYEQYF

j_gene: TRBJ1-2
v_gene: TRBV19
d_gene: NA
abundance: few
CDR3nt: TGTGCCAGTACAGGTTCCTCGGGACGGAGCTATGGCTACACCTTC
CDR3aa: CASTGSSGRSYGYTF

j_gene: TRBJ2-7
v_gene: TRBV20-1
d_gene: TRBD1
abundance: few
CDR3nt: TGCAGTGCTAGAGATAATTACCGGGACAGGAGCTACGAGCAGTACTTC
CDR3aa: CSARDNYRDRSYEQYF

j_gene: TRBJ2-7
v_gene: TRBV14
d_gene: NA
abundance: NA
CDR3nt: TGTGCCAGCAGCCAAGGCAATAGCGCGACCTACGAGCAGTACTTC
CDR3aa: CASSQGNSATYEQYF

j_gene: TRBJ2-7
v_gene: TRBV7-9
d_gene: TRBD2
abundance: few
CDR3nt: TGTGCCAGCAGCTCCGAAGTCGGCCTAGCGGGGGGGAGCTCCTACGAGCAGTACTTC
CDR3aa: CASSSEVGLAGGSSYEQYF

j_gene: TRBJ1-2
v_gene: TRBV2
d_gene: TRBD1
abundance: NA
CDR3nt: TGTGCCAGCAGGACAGGGTTAAGAAAGGGCTACACCTTC
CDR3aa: CASRTGLRKGYTF

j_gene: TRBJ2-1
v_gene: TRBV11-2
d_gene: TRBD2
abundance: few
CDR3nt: TGTGCCAGCAGCTTAGATTTTAGCGGGAGTAGAAATGAGCAGTTCTTC
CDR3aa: CASSLDFSGSRNEQFF

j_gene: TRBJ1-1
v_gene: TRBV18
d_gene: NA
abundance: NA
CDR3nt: TGTGCCAGCTCACCAGGGTTTTTGAACACTGAAGCTTTCTTT
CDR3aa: CASSPGFLNTEAFF

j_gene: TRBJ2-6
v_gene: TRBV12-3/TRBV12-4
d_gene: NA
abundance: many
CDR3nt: TGTGCCAGCAGTTTAAGGGCAGGGGCCCTCTCTGGGGCCAACGTCCTGACTTTC
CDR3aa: CASSLRAGALSGANVLTF

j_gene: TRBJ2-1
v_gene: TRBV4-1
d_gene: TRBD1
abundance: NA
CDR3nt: TGCGCCAGCAGCCAACTCGGGACAGGTGACAATGAGCAGTTCTTC
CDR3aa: CASSQLGTGDNEQFF

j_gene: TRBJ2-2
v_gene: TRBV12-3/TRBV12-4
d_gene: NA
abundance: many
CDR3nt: TGTGCCAGCAGTTTGGGGATCGGGGAGCTGTTTTTT
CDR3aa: CASSLGIGELFF

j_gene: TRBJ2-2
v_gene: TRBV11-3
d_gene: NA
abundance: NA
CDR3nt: TGTGCCACTCGGCGGACAAACACCGGGGAGCTGTTTTTT
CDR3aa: CATRRTNTGELFF

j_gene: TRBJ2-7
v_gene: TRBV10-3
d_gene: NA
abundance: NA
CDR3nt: TGTGCCATCAGTGAGTCGGGGGGAATCACCTACGAGCAGTACTTC
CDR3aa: CAISESGGITYEQYF

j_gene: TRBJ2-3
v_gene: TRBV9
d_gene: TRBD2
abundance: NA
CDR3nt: TGTGCCAGCAGCGTACGGGCTAGCGGGGGAGCAGATACGCAGTATTTT
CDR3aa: CASSVRASGGADTQYF

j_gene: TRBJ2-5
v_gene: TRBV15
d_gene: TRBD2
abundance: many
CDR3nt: TGTGCCACCAGCACGATCCGTCTAGCGGGGATGGAGACCCAGTACTTC
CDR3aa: CATSTIRLAGMETQYF

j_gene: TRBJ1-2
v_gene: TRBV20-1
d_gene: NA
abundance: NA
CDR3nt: TGCAGTGCTAGAGATCCCGCGGACAGTATTATCCATGGCTACACCTTC
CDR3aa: CSARDPADSIIHGYTF

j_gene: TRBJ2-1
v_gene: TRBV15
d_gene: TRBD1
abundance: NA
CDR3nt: TGTGCCACCAGCATTTCCCGGACAGGAAAGTTTGGTGAGCAGTTCTTC
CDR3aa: CATSISRTGKFGEQFF

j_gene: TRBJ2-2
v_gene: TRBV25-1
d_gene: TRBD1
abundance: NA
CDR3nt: TGTGCCAGCAGTGAATGGACAGGAGGCGGGCGTGCAAACACCGGGGAGCTGTTTTTT
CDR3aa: CASSEWTGGGRANTGELFF

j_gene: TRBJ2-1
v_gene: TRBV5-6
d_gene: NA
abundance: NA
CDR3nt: TGTGCCAGCAGCCGAGGGGGGAACAATTACAATGAGCAGTTCTTC
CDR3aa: CASSRGGNNYNEQFF

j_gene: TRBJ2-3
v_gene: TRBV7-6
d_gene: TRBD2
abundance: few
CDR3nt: TGTGCCAGCAGTCTCCTTAGCGGGAAGGATACGCAGTATTTT
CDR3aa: CASSLLSGKDTQYF

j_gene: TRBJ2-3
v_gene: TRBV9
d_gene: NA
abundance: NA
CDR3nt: TGTGCCAGCAGCGCCCCAACAGATACGCAGTATTTT
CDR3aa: CASSAPTDTQYF

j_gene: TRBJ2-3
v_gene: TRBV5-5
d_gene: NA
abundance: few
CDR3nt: TGTGCCAGCAGCAAGACGGGGCACACAGATACGCAGTATTTT
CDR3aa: CASSKTGHTDTQYF

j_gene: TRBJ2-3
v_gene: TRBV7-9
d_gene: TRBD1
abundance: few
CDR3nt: TGTGCCAGCAGCTTAGCGGGACAGGTTTCTATCACAGATACGCAGTATTTT
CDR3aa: CASSLAGQVSITDTQYF

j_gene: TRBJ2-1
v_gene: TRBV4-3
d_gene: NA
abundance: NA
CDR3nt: TGCGCCAGCAGCCAAGACCAGCTAAGAGAGCAGTTCTTC
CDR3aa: CASSQDQLREQFF

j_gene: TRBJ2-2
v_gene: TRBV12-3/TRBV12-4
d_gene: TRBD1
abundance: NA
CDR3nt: TGTGCCAGCAGCCGACAGGGGAGTGGCGGGGAGCTGTTTTTT
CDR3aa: CASSRQGSGGELFF

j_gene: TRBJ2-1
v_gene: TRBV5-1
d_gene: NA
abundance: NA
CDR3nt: TGCGCCAGCAGCTTGGAGGGGATAAGGCAGTTCTTC
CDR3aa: CASSLEGIRQFF

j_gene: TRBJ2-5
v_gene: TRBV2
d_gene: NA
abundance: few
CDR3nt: TGTGCCAGCAGTGACGCGCAGGGTAGAGTAGAGACCCAGTACTTC
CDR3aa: CASSDAQGRVETQYF

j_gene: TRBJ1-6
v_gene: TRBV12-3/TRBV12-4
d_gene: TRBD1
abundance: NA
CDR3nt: TGTGCCAGCAGTCCCGGGACAGGGTTTTGGAATTCACCCCTCCACTTT
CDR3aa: CASSPGTGFWNSPLHF

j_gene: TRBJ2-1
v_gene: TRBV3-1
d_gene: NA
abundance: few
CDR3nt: TGTGCCAGCAGCCGAGAAAGTCGCAGGGTGGAGCAGTTCTTC
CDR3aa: CASSRESRRVEQFF

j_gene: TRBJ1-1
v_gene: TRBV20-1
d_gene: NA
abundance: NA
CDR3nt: TGCAGTGCACCCGAAAGGACGGGGAACACTGAAGCTTTCTTT
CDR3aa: CSAPERTGNTEAFF

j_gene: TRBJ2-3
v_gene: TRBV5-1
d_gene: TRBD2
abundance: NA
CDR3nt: TGCGCCAGCAGAAGACTAGCGGGGGGGCCGATCAACACAGATACGCAGTATTTT
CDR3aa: CASRRLAGGPINTDTQYF

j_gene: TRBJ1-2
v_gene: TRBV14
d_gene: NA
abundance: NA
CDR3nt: TGTGCCAGCAGCCAAGCGTACGGGACTGGCTATGGCTACACCTTC
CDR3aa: CASSQAYGTGYGYTF

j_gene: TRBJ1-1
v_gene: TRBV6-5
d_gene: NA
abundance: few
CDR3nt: TGTGCCAGCAGAATCGGGACACTTGATTTGAACACTGAAGCTTTCTTT
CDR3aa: CASRIGTLDLNTEAFF

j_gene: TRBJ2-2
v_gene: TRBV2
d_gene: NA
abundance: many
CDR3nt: TGTGCCAGCAGTGCGTCTATGAACACCGGGGAGCTGTTTTTT
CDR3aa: CASSASMNTGELFF

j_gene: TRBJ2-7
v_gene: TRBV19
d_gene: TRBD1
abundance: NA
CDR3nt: TGTGCCAGTGGGGACAGGGAGGAATACGAGCAGTACTTC
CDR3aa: CASGDREEYEQYF

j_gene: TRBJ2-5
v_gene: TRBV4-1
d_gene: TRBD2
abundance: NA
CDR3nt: TGCGCCAGCAGCCAAGATTCGAAGGGGACTAGCGGGGGGGCTCGGGAGACCCAGTACTTC
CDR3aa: CASSQDSKGTSGGARETQYF

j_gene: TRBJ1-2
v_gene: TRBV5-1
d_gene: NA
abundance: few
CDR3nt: TGCGCCAGCAGCGTGGAGGGCGCGGGTGGCTACACCTTC
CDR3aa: CASSVEGAGGYTF

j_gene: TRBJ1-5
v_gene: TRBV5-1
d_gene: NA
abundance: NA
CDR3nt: TGCGCCAGCAGCAGAGATGGACAGAACAATCAGCCCCAGCATTTT
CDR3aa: CASSRDGQNNQPQHF

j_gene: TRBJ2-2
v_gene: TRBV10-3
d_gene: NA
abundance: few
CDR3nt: TGTGCCATCAGTCAGAGGCCTTTGTCCGGGGAGCTGTTTTTT
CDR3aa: CAISQRPLSGELFF

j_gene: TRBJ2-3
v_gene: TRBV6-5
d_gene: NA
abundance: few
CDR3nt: TGTGTCGCCCAGGGCACAAACACAGATACGCAGTATTTT
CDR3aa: CVAQGTNTDTQYF

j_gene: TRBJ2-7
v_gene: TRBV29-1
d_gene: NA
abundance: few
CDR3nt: TGCAGCGTTGGGGGTTCTGGAGGGATCTCCGAGCAGTACTTC
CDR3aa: CSVGGSGGISEQYF

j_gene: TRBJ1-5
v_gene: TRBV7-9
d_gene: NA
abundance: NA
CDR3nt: TGTGCCAGCAGCTCCCCGGGGCAGCCCCAGCATTTT
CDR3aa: CASSSPGQPQHF

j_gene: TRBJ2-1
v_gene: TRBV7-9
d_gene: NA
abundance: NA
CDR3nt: TGTGCCAGCAGCTTACCCTACGTTGAAGGAGCCCTTACAATAGAGCAGTTCTTC
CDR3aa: CASSLPYVEGALTIEQFF

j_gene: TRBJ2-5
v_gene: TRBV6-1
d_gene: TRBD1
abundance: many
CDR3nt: TGTGCCAGCAGTGGGACAGGGGAGACCCAGTACTTC
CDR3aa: CASSGTGETQYF

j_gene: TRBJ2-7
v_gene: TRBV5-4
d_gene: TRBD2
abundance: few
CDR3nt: TGTGCCAGCAGCTTGGCGTCTAGCGGGGATTCCTACGAGCAGTACTTC
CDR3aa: CASSLASSGDSYEQYF

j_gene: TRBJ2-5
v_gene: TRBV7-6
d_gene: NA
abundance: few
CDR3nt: TGTGCCAGCAGCCTCCAAGGAGGGGCAGAGGAGACCCAGTACTTC
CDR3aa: CASSLQGGAEETQYF

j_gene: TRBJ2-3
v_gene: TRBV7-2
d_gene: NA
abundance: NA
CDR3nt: TGTGCCAGCAGACGGACCCGGGTGGGAACAGATACGCAGTATTTT
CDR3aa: CASRRTRVGTDTQYF

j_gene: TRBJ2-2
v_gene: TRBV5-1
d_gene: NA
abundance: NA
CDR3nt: TGCGCCAGCAGCTTGGATGGCGTGAGAGCCGGGGAGCTGTTTTTT
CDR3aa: CASSLDGVRAGELFF

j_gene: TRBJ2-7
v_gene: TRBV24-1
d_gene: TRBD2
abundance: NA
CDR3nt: TGTGCCACCGCTCTCGGGGCCGGGACTAGCGGCTACGAGCAGTACTTC
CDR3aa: CATALGAGTSGYEQYF

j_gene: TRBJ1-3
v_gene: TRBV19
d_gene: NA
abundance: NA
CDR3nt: TGTGCCAGTAGTATTGGTTGGGGAGCACGGAACTCTGGAAACACCATATATTTT
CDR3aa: CASSIGWGARNSGNTIYF

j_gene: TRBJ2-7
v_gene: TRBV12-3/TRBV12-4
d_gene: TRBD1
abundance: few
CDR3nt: TGTGCCAGCAGCCGGACAGGGCGTGGGTACGAGCAGTACTTC
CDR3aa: CASSRTGRGYEQYF

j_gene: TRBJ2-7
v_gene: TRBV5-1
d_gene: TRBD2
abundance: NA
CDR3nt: TGCGCCAGCAGCTTGGGGGCCCTAGCGGGATCCTACGAGCAGTACTTC
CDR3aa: CASSLGALAGSYEQYF

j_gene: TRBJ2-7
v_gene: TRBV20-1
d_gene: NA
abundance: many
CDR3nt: TGCAGTGCTAGAGATCTGGCAGGGAGCTCCTACGAGCAGTACTTC
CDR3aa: CSARDLAGSSYEQYF

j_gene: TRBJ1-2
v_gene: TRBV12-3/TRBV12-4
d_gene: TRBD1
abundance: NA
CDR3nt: TGTGCCAGCAGTCAACTCCCCGGGACAGAGAACTATGGCTACACCTTC
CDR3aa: CASSQLPGTENYGYTF

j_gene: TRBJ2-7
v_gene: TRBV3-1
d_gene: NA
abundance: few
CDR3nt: TGTGCCAGCAGCCCCTTGCCGCGTTCCTACGAGCAGTACTTC
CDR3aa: CASSPLPRSYEQYF

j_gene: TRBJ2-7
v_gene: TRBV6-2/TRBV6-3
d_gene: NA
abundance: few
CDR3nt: TGTGCCAGCAGTTACTCGAACCGATACGAGCAGTACTTC
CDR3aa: CASSYSNRYEQYF

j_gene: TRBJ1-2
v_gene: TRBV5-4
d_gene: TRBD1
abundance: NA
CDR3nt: TGTGCCAGCAGCAAAGGACAGGGGTTGTCGAATGGCTACACCTTC
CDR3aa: CASSKGQGLSNGYTF